These 19 T cell receptor beta chains originate from one sample sequenced in a study of T cell changes during pregnancy in multiple sclerosis. The repertoire was sequenced with immunoSEQ multiplex PCR; TCRdb's copy has only in-frame clones and lacks some. The sample lists around 68,000 clones, roughly nine tenths occurring once. The input for sequencing was peripheral blood, taken in the third trimester of pregnancy. The source of these receptors is a female donor with multiple sclerosis, enrolled in a pregnancy study.

This chain links TRBV7-2 with TRBJ1-2; 8 bases match TRBD1. Germline CDR1 and CDR2: SGHTA and FQGNSA. Losses at the gene ends were 5 bases for V and 8 bases for J; bases not matched to a gene: 10. This CDR3 is built from 14 residues. CDR3 nucleotide sequence: TGTGCCAGCAGCCGGGACAGGCCCCGGCAGGGCTACACCTTC. This translates into CASSRDRPRQGYTF.

The CDR3 DNA sequence: TGTGCCAGCAGTTACGGGGGGGCCTCACCCATCTATGGCTACACCTTC. As protein: CASSYGGASPIYGYTF. This rearrangement joins TRBV6-5 to TRBJ1-2; weak D call: TRBD1 (6 bases). Trimming left V 2 bases short and J 4 bases short, with 17 bases between. The germline V gene encodes CDR1 MNHEY and CDR2 SVGAGI. This CDR3 region has 16 residues.

The rearrangement links TRBV5-1 to TRBJ1-4; 7 bases agree with TRBD1. The V gene end was trimmed by 1 base and the J gene end by 13 bases; junction bases not matched to a gene: 13. Germline-derived CDR1 and CDR2 are SGHRS and YFSETQ. The CDR3 consists of 15 residues. The DNA of the CDR3 is TGCGCCAGCAGCTTGTTATCGAGGGGGCAGGGGAGACTGTTTTTT. It yields the protein CASSLLSRGQGRLFF.

The chain carries TRBV6-1 and TRBJ2-5; D is ambiguous. The V end was cut by 8 bases, the J end by 5 bases, with 12 bases between. Germline V gene lookup returns CDR1 MNHNS and CDR2 SASEGT. The CDR3 consists of 12 residues. CDR3 DNA: TGTGCCAGCTCCCTGAATGAGGAGACCCAGTACTTC. It translates to CASSLNEETQYF.

This chain links TRBV30 with TRBJ1-1; D call uncertain. This CDR3 has 13 residues. Trimming removed 1 base from V and 0 bases from J, with 6 bases in between. Germline V gene lookup returns CDR1 GTSNPN and CDR2 SVGIG (reference sequence). CDR3 in DNA: TGTGCCTGGAGTGCAAACATGAACACTGAAGCTTTCTTT. As protein: CAWSANMNTEAFF. The full variable domain, its missing parts supplied by reference TRBV30 and TRBJ1-1, is SQTIHQWPATLVQPVGSPLSLECTVEGTSNPNLYWYRQAAGRGLQLLFYSVGIGQISSEVPQNLSASRPQDRQFILSSKKLLLSDSGFYLCAWSANMNTEAFFGQGTRLTVV.

The gene calls are TRBV18 and TRBJ1-1; D call uncertain. The CDR3 runs to 16 residues. V lost 0 bases to trimming and J lost 4 bases, with 15 bases between them. CDR1 KGHSH and CDR2 LQKENI come from the germline V gene. CDR3 protein: CASSPPSVGGFTEAFF. The CDR3 nucleotides are TGTGCCAGCTCACCACCGTCGGTCGGAGGGTTCACTGAAGCTTTCTTT. Together with reference TRBV18 and TRBJ1-1, the CDR3 gives the full variable domain: NAGVMQNPRHLVRRRGQEARLRCSPMKGHSHVYWYRQLPEEGLKFMVYLQKENIIDESGMPKERFSAEFPKEGPSILRIQQVVRGDSAAYFCASSPPSVGGFTEAFFGQGTRLTVV.

The V gene is TRBV25-1, the J gene TRBJ1-2, with 7 bases fitting TRBD1. In germline, CDR1 is MGHDK, CDR2 SYGVNS. This CDR3 spans 11 amino acids. Unmatched junction bases numbered 1, after V lost 5 bases and J lost 7 bases. The CDR3 is CASSTGAGYTF. DNA for the CDR3: TGTGCCAGCAGTACAGGGGCTGGCTACACCTTC.

This chain joins TRBV6-5 and TRBJ1-1, with a possible D match to TRBD1 (5 bases). V dropped 4 bases and J dropped 1 base, with 16 bases sitting between them. This CDR3 contains 16 residues. CDR1 is MNHEY, CDR2 SVGAGI, per germline. CDR3 residues: CASSWTSLVGNTEAFF. The CDR3 DNA is TGTGCCAGCAGTTGGACAAGTCTGGTCGGGAACACTGAAGCTTTCTTT.

This chain links TRBV4-2 with TRBJ1-1; perhaps TRBD1 as D (6 bases). CDR3 length equals 18 residues. Trimming took 0 bases from V and 5 from J, leaving 22 bases between them. CDR1 LGHNA and CDR2 YNFKEQ come from the germline V gene. Here the CDR3 DNA reads TGTGCCAGCAGCCAAGATCTGAGGGGGAGGGACGTCGGAACTGAAGCTTTCTTT. Its translation: CASSQDLRGRDVGTEAFF.

This clone appeared a single time. J is TRBJ1-1 and V is TRBV7-3; TRBD1 might be the D (6 bases). Per germline, CDR1 SGHTA and CDR2 FQGTGA. The CDR3 has 17 amino acids. The ends were cut back, 3 bases at V and 2 bases at J, with 19 bases in the middle. The CDR3 protein is CASSFTPSGQLNTEAFF. CDR3 in DNA: TGTGCCAGCAGCTTTACCCCGTCTGGACAGCTTAACACTGAAGCTTTCTTT.

This clone was detected once. This rearrangement joins TRBV7-8 to TRBJ2-7; D gene unclear. This CDR3 is 12 amino acids long. The V and J ends lost 2 bases and 5 bases respectively, with 7 bases between them. Germline CDR1 SGHVS, CDR2 FQNEAQ. CDR3 nucleotides: TGTGCCAGCAGCTTACACAACAACGAGCAGTACTTC. It translates to CASSLHNNEQYF.

The chain uses TRBV7-9 and TRBJ1-1; 8 nucleotides agree with TRBD1. The CDR3 extends over 15 amino acids. Germline V lookup: CDR1 SEHNR, CDR2 FQNEAQ (reference sequence). Unmatched junction bases numbered 6, after V lost 5 bases and J lost 1 base. This CDR3 is CASSKQGVGNTEAFF. In nucleotides, the CDR3 is TGTGCCAGCAGCAAACAGGGGGTAGGGAACACTGAAGCTTTCTTT.

This clone was seen a handful of times. The CDR3 DNA is TGCGCCAGCAGCTTGGAAGCGGGCGGCTACACCTTC. It yields the protein CASSLEAGGYTF. V and J are TRBV5-1 and TRBJ1-2; the D is unclear. The CDR3 runs 12 residues. V was shortened by 0 bases and J by 8 bases, with 8 bases between the two germline ends. Germline V gene sequence: CDR1 SGHRS, CDR2 YFSETQ.

In this sample, this clone turned up once. The chain is built from TRBV7-6 and TRBJ2-7; 7 nucleotides line up with TRBD1. Looked up from germline, CDR1 is SGHVS and CDR2 is FNYEAQ. There are 14 residues in the CDR3. Trimming cost V 5 bases and J 0 bases; bases outside gene matches: 4. The CDR3 nucleotides read TGTGCCAGCAGCACCCGGACAGGCTCCTACGAGCAGTACTTC. Residues: CASSTRTGSYEQYF.

The chain combines TRBV7-2 with TRBJ2-7, with TRBD1 matching 9 bases. Germline V gene data show CDR1 as SGHTA and CDR2 as FQGNSA. The V segment lost 4 bases and the J segment 6 bases; nucleotides outside the gene matches: 10. CDR3 length equals 15 residues. Here the CDR3 reads CASSYGGTGLGEQYF. In nucleotides, the CDR3 is TGTGCCAGCAGCTATGGGGGGACAGGGCTTGGCGAGCAGTACTTC.

The V gene is TRBV6-1, the J gene TRBJ2-7; D unresolved. Trimming took 8 bases from V and 4 from J, leaving 9 bases between them. Germline values: CDR1 MNHNS, CDR2 SASEGT. The CDR3 loop spans 11 amino acids. CDR3 loop: CASQGEYEQYF. DNA for the CDR3: TGTGCCAGCCAAGGAGAATACGAGCAGTACTTC.

Here the CDR3 reads CASRGVQGTEAFF. CDR3 nucleotide sequence: TGTGCCAGCAGGGGTGTACAGGGCACTGAAGCTTTCTTT. The chain is built from TRBV6-4 and TRBJ1-1, with D perhaps TRBD1 (6 bases). This CDR3 comprises 13 residues. Germline CDR1 MRHNA, CDR2 SNTAGT. Trimming stripped 6 bases from V and 4 bases from J, with 12 bases between.

CDR3 residues: CASSYSDTYEQYF. The CDR3 nucleotides read TGTGCCAGCAGTTACTCGGACACCTACGAGCAGTACTTC. This sequence joins TRBV6-5 and TRBJ2-7; TRBD1 is a possible D gene (5 bases). V lost 0 bases and J lost 2, with 5 bases in between. The germline V gene has CDR1 MNHEY and CDR2 SVGAGI. CDR3 length equals 13 residues.

The chain carries TRBV29-1 and TRBJ2-7; D uncertain. Looked up from germline, CDR1 is SQVTM and CDR2 is ANQGSEA. The CDR3 length is 12 residues. V was shortened by 6 bases and J by 7 bases, with 16 bases between the two germline ends. The CDR3: CSVPFPSGEQYF. The CDR3 DNA follows: TGCAGCGTACCGTTTCCGTCCGGGGAGCAGTACTTC.